This T cell receptor beta chain was captured by sequencing in a study of cytomegalovirus exposure and HLA in healthy donors (dated by TCRdb to about 2017). With regard to the full study: An earlier analysis of approximately 600 of the donors reported roughly 270 Gb of sequence data and 100 million to 140 million unique TCR beta sequences from 150 million to 200 million T cells. All discovery cohort repertoires had been generated using a single sequencing platform. Both class I and class II loci were covered by HLA typing, at four-digit resolution. To predict cytomegalovirus infection status, the study combined high-throughput TCR immunosequencing, statistical association of individual TCRs with disease status, and machine learning. To study patterns of TCR occurrence, a later analysis re-analyzed previously published TCR beta repertoires from several hundred donors and added high-resolution HLA genotyping. Donor age, sex, ethnicity and CMV serostatus were collected together with the repertoire data. Around 300 gigabases of sequencing data and 80 million or so unique TCR sequences were included in an early release covering over 600 HLA-typed donors. Of the approximately 400 genotyped donors, 75% to 85% were placed in the genetic ancestry cluster associated with self-reported Caucasian donors. The study used immunosequencing to profile the T cell repertoires of 670 or so subjects and linked those repertoires to cytomegalovirus serostatus. An earlier analysis of some 500 of the donors applied high-throughput TCR beta sequencing to assess whether each TCR beta V gene segment acted as functional or pseudogenic. Across 398 genotyped donors of the cohort, an average of approximately 240,000 unique TCR beta nucleotide sequences per donor were sequenced, and roughly 18% of those sequences were non-productive. The later analysis used no new phenotypic data to find candidate immune exposures, relying instead on TCR beta sequences and their occurrence across donors. The study aimed to test whether signatures of past pathogen exposure could be identified by cataloging public T cell receptors. Along with the roughly 670-subject first cohort, a separate validation cohort of over a hundred different subjects was used. Typing coverage varied by locus: 629-630 donors for A, B, C, DRB1 and DQB1; more than 500 for DQA1; about 600 for DPA1; roughly 450 for DPB1. Several DR-DQ haplotypes were treated as single units for association and clustering because of strong linkage in the cohort. In a later genetic analysis, genome-wide SNP genotypes for about three fifths of the 666 donors were used, and that subset was treated as a discovery cohort. The paper as a whole reports these results and caveats: Because HLA typing was missing for some donors at each locus, association tests included only the typed subset. In a later analysis, the rate of TCR association differed among HLA loci, with DRB1 alleles having the most associated TCRs and HLA-C alleles having the fewest. The 87-base-pair reads could not distinguish some IMGT-functional V segments, including TRBV6-2 and TRBV6-3, so those segments were excluded. For the cohort, immune exposure information was limited to CMV serostatus. Around 16 rarely observed V segments, including chromosome 9 orphons, were excluded from the earlier analysis of some 590 of the donors because counts were too low. In both the original and validation cohorts, the classifier was reported to diagnose cytomegalovirus status with high specificity and sensitivity. The study gave a list of under 200 TCR beta chains associated with cytomegalovirus. In a later analysis, 16,951 TCR beta sequences were associated with specific HLA alleles at a false discovery rate of 0.05. Most TCR sequences were seen in very few donors, while some public TCRs were found in many individuals. When HLA alleles, especially DR and DQ, strongly co-occurred, TCR associations were difficult to assign to individual alleles. Correlated functional status among segregating V segments might reflect linkage disequilibrium, but an unknown experimental factor could not be ruled out. A few of the identified cytomegalovirus-associated TCR beta chains were confirmed in vitro to be specific for cytomegalovirus antigens. The authors suggested that the approach could potentially be extended to other disease states and immunological phenotypes. In a later analysis, most CMV-associated TCR beta chains were found to appear HLA-restricted, with HLA associations seemingly driven largely by CMV exposure. In an earlier analysis of around 600 of the donors, most TCR beta V segments were observed in productive rearrangements about 87% or about 30% of the time, broadly matching IMGT annotations. In a later analysis, HLA-associated TCR beta chains showed more clonal expansion and lower generation probabilities than non-associated chains that were equally common. The presence/absence analyses assumed that sequencing depth was roughly uniform across donors, and that assumption may not be true. In a later analysis, several top co-occurrence clusters were reported to appear linked to parvovirus B19, influenza, CMV and Epstein-Barr virus. The cohort was sequenced for TCR beta chains only, and without alpha or paired-chain data the features that could be detected were limited. A later genetic analysis associated a missense DCLRE1C variant with V-gene and J-gene trimming of TCR beta chains, and an independent cohort replicated the association. A group of highly shared sequence variants was considered likely to be a technical artifact of the sequencing pipeline. A further reported finding was that TCR beta sequences accurately predicted the HLA-A and HLA-B alleles for most subjects in the first cohort. A later genetic analysis reported fewer N-insertions in productive TCRs among donors in an Asian-associated ancestry cluster than the roughly 670-donor mean.

In total, approximately 610 healthy bone marrow donors made up the cohort. At the time of sampling, every cohort member was nominally healthy, though immune exposures that went unrecorded were likely present. The donor tested CMV seropositive and was one of the 289 seropositive cohort members. Each donor provided a peripheral blood sample, and peripheral blood mononuclear cells were used for TCR beta sequencing. The Qiagen DNeasy Blood Extraction Kit was used to extract genomic DNA from the blood cell samples. Receptor amplification or capture employed the immunoSEQ multiplex PCR assay. For the multiplex PCR, a mixture combining 60 forward primers for TCR Vbeta segments and 13 reverse primers for TCR Jbeta segments was used. The CDR3 region of rearranged TCR beta genes was amplified from genomic DNA by a multiplex PCR assay. On the Illumina HiSeq System, the amplified TCR beta libraries were sequenced as 87-base-pair reads. The original methods were these. In a later analysis, tens of millions of unique TCR beta chains were counted across the approximately 620 repertoires, and roughly 11 million of these chains were shared by at least two donors. Raw reads were error-corrected and collapsed into unique sequences with a nearest-neighbor algorithm that merged closely related sequences to remove PCR and sequencing errors. V, D and J gene segments were assigned by aligning CDR3 sequences to IMGT reference sequences. For a sequence to be retained, a match of at least six nucleotides to both a V gene segment and a J gene segment was required. Rearrangements were called productive when the CDR3 lacked stop codons and stayed in frame with V and J; all others were non-productive. Following IMGT convention, CDR3 was defined as the stretch from the second conserved V-encoded cysteine to the conserved J-encoded phenylalanine. Sequences without an unambiguous match to a single V gene segment were excluded from the earlier analysis of a few hundred of the donors. An earlier analysis of around 600 of the donors classified V segments as functional when productive rearrangements were above 56.7% and as segregating when the standard deviation between donors was above 5%. A statistical classification framework was built to diagnose cytomegalovirus status from the catalog of TCR beta chain sequences. In a later analysis, TCR nucleotide sequences were compared against IMGT/GENE-DB human TR gene sequences so that V and J genes could be assigned. The TCRdist pipeline was used in a later analysis to assign CDR3 sequences and most-parsimonious VDJ recombination scenarios. In a later analysis, each TCR beta chain was defined by its CDR3 amino acid sequence together with its V-gene family, and reads without a unique V-gene family were excluded. As a way to deal with suspected cross-contamination and a sequencing artifact, a later analysis dropped under 600 nucleotide sequences that were highly shared and had low generation probability. For each public chain, a later analysis derived a clonal expansion index from normalized ranks of inferred template counts within each repertoire. In a later analysis, generation probabilities were computed using a VDJ recombination model fitted to out-of-frame rearrangements, and the results were checked against IGoR. A later analysis scored TCR-TCR, TCR-HLA and TCR-CMV co-occurrence with hypergeometric tests, applying a repertoire-size bias correction to TCR pairs. In a later analysis, false discovery rates were estimated by permuting HLA or CMV assignments 20 times. In a later analysis, co-occurring TCRs were grouped with DBSCAN, and TCRdist sequence similarity was added when clustering was performed within HLA-allele-positive subsets. Co-occurrence clustering excluded repertoires with fewer than 30,000 or more than 120,000 public chains, plus five with anomalous nucleotide sharing. TCRdb limited this immuneACCESS table to in-frame rearrangements with V and J called. A share of clones is missing; checked studies link under half to unresolved V genes, and the rest is unexplained. V, J and clone size reflect that table, while D and trimming were determined from the DNA. The table for this sample lists 170,000 or so clones; about four fifths of them were counted only once. 6% to 7.5% of the sample comes from the top ten.

Concerning this clone itself: There is no known antigen for this receptor. The sample holds no much larger clone one base away, and base qualities are not on file.

Inclusive of the bounding cysteine and phenylalanine, the CDR3 is 13 residues long. This entry keeps only the CDR3 DNA: 39 bases, framed from base 1. Trimming costs V 7 bases and J 10 bases, and their ends lie 17 bases apart. CDR1 and CDR2 were assigned from the germline V gene as MGHDK and SYGVNS. The rearranged segments are TRBV25-1 and TRBJ2-1; TRBD1 could be the D gene, as 6 bases match. The receptor was isolated from a man aged 25-45 years in good health and CMV-seropositive. The sample consisted of PBMCs. The DNA reads as follows: TGTGCCAGCAACATTACCCAGACAGGAGAGCAGTTCTTC. Translated, this gives CASNITQTGEQFF.